A selection of T cell receptor beta chains follows, all from one sample in a study of blood T cells in healthy people across ages. MiXCR was run by TCRdb on the 5' RACE reads, yielding one entry per CDR3 protein. The repertoire holds roughly 500,000 distinct CDR3 sequences, with 27% as singletons. Source material: blood. These receptors were collected from a woman in her seventies in good health. The CDR3 runs from the conserved cysteine through the conserved F or W. D genes are given only for firm matches. Clone sizes are given selectively: once, few, many, or a class where the clone is expanded.

>-|TRBJ2-7|few|TRBV7-8
TGTGCCAGCAGCTTAGATTCACATGAGCAGTACTTC
CASSLDSHEQYF
>TRBD1|TRBJ1-6|-|TRBV12-3/TRBV12-4
TGTGCCATCACAGGGGGCCAAAATTCACCCCTCCACTTT
CAITGGQNSPLHF
>TRBD2|TRBJ2-1|few|TRBV25-1
TGTGCCAGCAGTGAAGTACTAGCGTCCAATGAGCAGTTCTTC
CASSEVLASNEQFF
>-|TRBJ2-1|-|TRBV9
TGTGCCAGCAGCGCCGCTCATCGCCCCGGGTCATACAATGAGCAGTTCTTC
CASSAAHRPGSYNEQFF
>TRBD2|TRBJ2-1|few|TRBV5-1
TGCGCCAGCAGCTCGAGCGGGGTTCGATACAATGAGCAGTTCTTC
CASSSSGVRYNEQFF
>-|TRBJ2-3|-|TRBV7-2
TGTGCCAGCAGCCGTAGGGCTGGCACAGATACGCAGTATTTT
CASSRRAGTDTQYF
>-|TRBJ1-3|-|TRBV29-1
TGCAGCGTTAACTACGGGGGAGTGGGAAACACCATATATTTT
CSVNYGGVGNTIYF
>-|TRBJ1-2|-|TRBV30
TGTGCCTGGAGTCCTCCAGGGAGGGAAGGTTTTGGCTACACCTTC
CAWSPPGREGFGYTF
>-|TRBJ2-5|many|TRBV7-2
TGTGCCAGCAGCTTAAGACGGACAATAGGGCTGGAGACCCAGTACTTC
CASSLRRTIGLETQYF
>TRBD1|TRBJ1-1|few|TRBV7-8
TGTGCCAGTAGCTTAGAGGACAGGGATACTGAAGCTTTCTTT
CASSLEDRDTEAFF
>-|TRBJ2-5|few|TRBV7-2
TGTGCCAGCAGCTTAGAAAGGGGGACCCAGTACTTC
CASSLERGTQYF
>-|TRBJ1-4|-|TRBV29-1
TGCAGCGCACTCAACGAAAAACTGTTTTTT
CSALNEKLFF
>TRBD1|TRBJ1-1|few|TRBV12-3/TRBV12-4
TGTGCCAGCAGTCTCCAGCAGGGGGGCACTGAAGCTTTCTTT
CASSLQQGGTEAFF
>TRBD1|TRBJ1-2|-|TRBV5-1
TGCGCCAGCAGCTCCTTCCCGGGACAGGGCGTCTATGGCTACACCTTC
CASSSFPGQGVYGYTF
>-|TRBJ2-5|few|TRBV5-6
TGTGCCAGCAGCCGACAGGAGGCCCAGTACTTC
CASSRQEAQYF
>-|TRBJ1-4|-|TRBV5-1
TGCGCCAGCAGCTTGATGGGGACGGCTAATGAAAAACTGTTTTTT
CASSLMGTANEKLFF
>-|TRBJ1-2|few|TRBV19
TGTGCCAGCCGTAAAGACGGGAACTATGGCTACACCTTC
CASRKDGNYGYTF
>TRBD1|TRBJ1-2|few|TRBV6-5
TGTGCCAGCAGTCCTCCCGACAGGGTAGTGGGCTACACCTTC
CASSPPDRVVGYTF
>TRBD2|TRBJ2-3|-|TRBV29-1
TGCAGCGTTGTCCAACCCACTAGCGGAACCACAGATACGCAGTATTTT
CSVVQPTSGTTDTQYF
>TRBD2|TRBJ2-3|many|TRBV20-1
TGCAGTGCAGAGCTAGCGGGGGGACCTTCCACAGATACGCAGTATTTT
CSAELAGGPSTDTQYF
>TRBD1|TRBJ2-5|-|TRBV4-3
TGCGCCAGCAGCCAAGACAGGGGGCACGGCCAAGAGACCCAGTACTTC
CASSQDRGHGQETQYF
>-|TRBJ2-7|-|TRBV20-1
TGCAGTGCAGTCCTTAGGCAGGGAGAGGACGAGCAGTACTTC
CSAVLRQGEDEQYF
>-|TRBJ1-2|-|TRBV12-3/TRBV12-4
TGTGCCAGCAGACTTGCGAGGGGCCTGAACTATGGCTACACCTTC
CASRLARGLNYGYTF
>TRBD1|TRBJ1-2|few|TRBV3-1
TGTGCCAGCAGCCAAGGAGGTCAGGGGGGCGGCTACACCTTC
CASSQGGQGGGYTF